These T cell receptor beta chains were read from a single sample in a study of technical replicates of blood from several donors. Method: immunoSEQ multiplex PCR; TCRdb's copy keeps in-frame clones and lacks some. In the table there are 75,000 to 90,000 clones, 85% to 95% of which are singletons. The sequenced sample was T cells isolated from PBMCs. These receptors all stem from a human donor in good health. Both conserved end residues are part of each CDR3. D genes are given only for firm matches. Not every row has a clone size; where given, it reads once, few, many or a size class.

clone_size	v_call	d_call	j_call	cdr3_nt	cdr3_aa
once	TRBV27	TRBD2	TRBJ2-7	TGTGCCAGCAGTTTTAGCGGGCAACCCTACGAGCAGTACTTC	CASSFSGQPYEQYF
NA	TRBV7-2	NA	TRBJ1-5	TGTGCCAGCAGCTTATCGGGCAATCAGCCCCAGCATTTT	CASSLSGNQPQHF
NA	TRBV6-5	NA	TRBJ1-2	TGTGCCAGCAGCCGCAGCTTACAGGGTAACTATGGCTACACCTTC	CASSRSLQGNYGYTF
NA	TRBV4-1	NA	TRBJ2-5	TGCGCCAGCAGCCAAGAATTCAGGGAAGAGACCCAGTACTTC	CASSQEFREETQYF
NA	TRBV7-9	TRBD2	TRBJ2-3	TGTGCCAGCAGCTTGGGGGGGAGTGGTACGCAGTATTTT	CASSLGGSGTQYF
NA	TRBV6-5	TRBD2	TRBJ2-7	TGTGCCAGCAGTTACTCGGCGGGGGAGAGCTACGAGCAGTACTTC	CASSYSAGESYEQYF
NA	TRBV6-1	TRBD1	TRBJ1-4	TGTGCCAGCAGTGGACAGGGTTTTGAAAAACTGTTTTTT	CASSGQGFEKLFF
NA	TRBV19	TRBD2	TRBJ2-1	TGTGCCAGTAGTACGAGCGGGACCTACAATGAGCAGTTCTTC	CASSTSGTYNEQFF
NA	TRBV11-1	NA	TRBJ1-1	TGTGCCAGCAGCTTATGGAGGGAAGTTGGGACTGAAGCTTTCTTT	CASSLWREVGTEAFF
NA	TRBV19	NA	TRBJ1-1	TGTGCCAGTAGTATGGGCGTGATGAACACTGAAGCTTTCTTT	CASSMGVMNTEAFF